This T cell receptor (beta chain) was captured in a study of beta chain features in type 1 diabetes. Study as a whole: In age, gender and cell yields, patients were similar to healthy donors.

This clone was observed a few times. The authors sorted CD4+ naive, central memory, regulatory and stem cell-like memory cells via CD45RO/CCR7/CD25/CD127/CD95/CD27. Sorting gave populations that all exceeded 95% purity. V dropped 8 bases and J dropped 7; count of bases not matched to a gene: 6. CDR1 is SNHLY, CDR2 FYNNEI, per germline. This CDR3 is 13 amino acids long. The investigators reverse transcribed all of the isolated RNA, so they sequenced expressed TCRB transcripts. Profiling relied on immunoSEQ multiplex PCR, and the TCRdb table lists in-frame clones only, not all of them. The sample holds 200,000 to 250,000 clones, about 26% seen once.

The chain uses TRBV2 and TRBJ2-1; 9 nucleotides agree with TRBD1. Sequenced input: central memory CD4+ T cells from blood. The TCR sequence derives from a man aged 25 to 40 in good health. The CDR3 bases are TGTGCCAGCCGGGACAGGGACGTAAATGAGCAGTTCTTC. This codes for CASRDRDVNEQFF.